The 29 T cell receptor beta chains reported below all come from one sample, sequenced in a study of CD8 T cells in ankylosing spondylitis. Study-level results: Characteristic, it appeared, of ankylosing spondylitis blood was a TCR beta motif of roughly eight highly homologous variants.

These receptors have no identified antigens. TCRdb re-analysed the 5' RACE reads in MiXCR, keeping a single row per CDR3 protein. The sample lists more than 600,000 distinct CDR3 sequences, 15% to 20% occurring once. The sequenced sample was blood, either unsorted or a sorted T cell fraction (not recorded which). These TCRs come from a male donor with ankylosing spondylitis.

The CDR3 DNA follows: TGTGCCACCAGTGATCCTGGACAAATTAGCAATCAGCCCCAGCATTTT. Translation: CATSDPGQISNQPQHF. The rearrangement joins TRBV24-1 to TRBJ1-5; tentatively, D is TRBD1 (5 bases). This CDR3 is built from 16 residues. Trimming cost V 3 bases and J 0 bases, with 11 bases left between them. Germline values: CDR1 KGHDR, CDR2 SFDVKD.

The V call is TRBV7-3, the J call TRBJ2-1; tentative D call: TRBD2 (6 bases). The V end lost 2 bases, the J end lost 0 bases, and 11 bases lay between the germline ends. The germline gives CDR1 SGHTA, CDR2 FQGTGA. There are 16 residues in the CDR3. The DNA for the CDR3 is TGTGCCAGCAGCTTAGTTTTCGGGAGCTCCTACAATGAGCAGTTCTTC. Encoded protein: CASSLVFGSSYNEQFF.

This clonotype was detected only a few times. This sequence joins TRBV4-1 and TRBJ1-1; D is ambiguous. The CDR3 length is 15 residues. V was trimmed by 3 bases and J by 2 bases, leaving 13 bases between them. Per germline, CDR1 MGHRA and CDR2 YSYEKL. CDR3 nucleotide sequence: TGCGCCAGCAGCCACGGCCCCGGACTTAACACTGAAGCTTTCTTT. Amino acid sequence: CASSHGPGLNTEAFF.

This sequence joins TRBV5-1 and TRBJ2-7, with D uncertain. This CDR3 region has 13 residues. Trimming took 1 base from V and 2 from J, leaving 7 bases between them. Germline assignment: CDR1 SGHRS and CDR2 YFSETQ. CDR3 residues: CASSLWGTYEQYF. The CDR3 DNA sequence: TGCGCCAGCAGCTTGTGGGGTACCTACGAGCAGTACTTC.

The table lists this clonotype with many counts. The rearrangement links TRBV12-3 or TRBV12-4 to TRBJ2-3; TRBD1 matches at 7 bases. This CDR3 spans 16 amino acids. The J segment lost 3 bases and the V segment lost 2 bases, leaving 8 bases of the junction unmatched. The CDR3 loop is CASSLIHDRETDTQYF. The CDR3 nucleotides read TGTGCCAGCAGTTTAATTCATGACAGGGAAACAGATACGCAGTATTTT.

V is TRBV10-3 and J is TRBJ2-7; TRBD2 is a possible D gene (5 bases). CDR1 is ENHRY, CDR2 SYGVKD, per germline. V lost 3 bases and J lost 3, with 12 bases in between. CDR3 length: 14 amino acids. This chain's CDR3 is CAISDPGIDYEQYF. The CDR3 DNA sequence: TGTGCCATCAGTGATCCGGGAATAGACTACGAGCAGTACTTC.

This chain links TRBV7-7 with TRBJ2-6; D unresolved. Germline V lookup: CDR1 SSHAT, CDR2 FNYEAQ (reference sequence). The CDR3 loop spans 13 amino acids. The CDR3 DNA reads TGTGCTATTCAGAACTCTGGGGCCAACGTCCTGACTTTC. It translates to CAIQNSGANVLTF.

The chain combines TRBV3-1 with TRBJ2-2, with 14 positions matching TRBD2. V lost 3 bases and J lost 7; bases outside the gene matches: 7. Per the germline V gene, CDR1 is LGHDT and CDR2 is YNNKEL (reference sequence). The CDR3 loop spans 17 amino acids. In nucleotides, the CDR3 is TGTGCCAGCAGCCATCCGGGACTAGCGGGAGTGATCGGGGAGCTGTTTTTT. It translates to CASSHPGLAGVIGELFF.

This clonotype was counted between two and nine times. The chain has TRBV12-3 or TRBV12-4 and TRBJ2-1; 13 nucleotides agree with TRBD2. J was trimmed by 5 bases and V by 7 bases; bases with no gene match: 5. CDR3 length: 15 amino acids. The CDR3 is CASTQGLAGNNEQFF. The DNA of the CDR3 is TGTGCCAGCACCCAGGGACTAGCGGGAAACAATGAGCAGTTCTTC.

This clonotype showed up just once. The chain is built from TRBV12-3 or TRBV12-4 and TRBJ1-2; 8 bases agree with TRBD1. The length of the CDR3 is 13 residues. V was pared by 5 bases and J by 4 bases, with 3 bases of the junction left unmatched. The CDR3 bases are TGTGCCAGCAGTCACGGACAGGGCTATGGCTACACCTTC. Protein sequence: CASSHGQGYGYTF.

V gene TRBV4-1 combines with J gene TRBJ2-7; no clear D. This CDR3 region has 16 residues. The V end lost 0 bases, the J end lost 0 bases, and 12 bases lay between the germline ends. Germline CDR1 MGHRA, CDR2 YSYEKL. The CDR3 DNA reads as TGCGCCAGCAGCCAAGATCGAGAGACTTTCTCCTACGAGCAGTACTTC. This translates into CASSQDRETFSYEQYF.

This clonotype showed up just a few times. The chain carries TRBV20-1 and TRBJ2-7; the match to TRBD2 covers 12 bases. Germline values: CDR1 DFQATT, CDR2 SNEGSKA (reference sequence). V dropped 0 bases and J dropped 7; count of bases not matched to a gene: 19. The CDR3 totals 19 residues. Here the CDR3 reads CSARDRRLAGDPLLREQYF. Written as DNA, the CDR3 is TGCAGTGCTAGAGATCGCCGACTAGCGGGGGACCCCCTCTTGAGGGAGCAGTACTTC.

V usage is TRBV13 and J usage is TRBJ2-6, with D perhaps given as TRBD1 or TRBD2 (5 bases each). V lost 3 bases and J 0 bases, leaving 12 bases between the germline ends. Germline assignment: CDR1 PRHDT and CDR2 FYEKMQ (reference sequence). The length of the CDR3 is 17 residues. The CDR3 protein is CASSFGTEPSGANVLTF. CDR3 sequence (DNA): TGTGCCAGCAGCTTCGGGACGGAACCCTCTGGGGCCAACGTCCTGACTTTC.

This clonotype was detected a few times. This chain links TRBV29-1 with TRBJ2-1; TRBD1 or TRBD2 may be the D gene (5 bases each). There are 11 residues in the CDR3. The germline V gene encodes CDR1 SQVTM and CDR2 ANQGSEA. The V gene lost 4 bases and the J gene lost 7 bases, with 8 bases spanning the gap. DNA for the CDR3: TGCAGCGTTGGGGGGAAAAATGAGCAGTTCTTC. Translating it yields CSVGGKNEQFF.

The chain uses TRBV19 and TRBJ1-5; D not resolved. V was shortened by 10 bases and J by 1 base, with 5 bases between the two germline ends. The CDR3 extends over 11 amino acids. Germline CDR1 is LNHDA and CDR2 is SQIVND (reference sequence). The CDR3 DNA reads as TGTGCCACCCTGAGCAATCAGCCCCAGCATTTT. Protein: CATLSNQPQHF.

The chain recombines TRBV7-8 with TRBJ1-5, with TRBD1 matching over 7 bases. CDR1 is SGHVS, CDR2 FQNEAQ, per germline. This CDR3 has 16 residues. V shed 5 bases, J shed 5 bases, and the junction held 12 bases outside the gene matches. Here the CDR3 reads CASSRGQEPGDQPQHF. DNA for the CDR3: TGTGCCAGCAGCCGAGGACAGGAGCCTGGAGATCAGCCCCAGCATTTT.

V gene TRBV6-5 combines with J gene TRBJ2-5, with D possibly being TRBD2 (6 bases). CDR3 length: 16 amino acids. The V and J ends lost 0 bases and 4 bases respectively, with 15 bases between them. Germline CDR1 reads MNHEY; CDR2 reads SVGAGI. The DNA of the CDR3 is TGTGCCAGCAGTTACTCTGGGACTGCAAATTTAGAGACCCAGTACTTC. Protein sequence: CASSYSGTANLETQYF.

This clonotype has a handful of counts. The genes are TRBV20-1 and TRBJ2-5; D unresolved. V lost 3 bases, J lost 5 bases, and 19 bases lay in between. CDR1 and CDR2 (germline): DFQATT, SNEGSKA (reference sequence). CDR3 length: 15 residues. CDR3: CSASLPYHYGETQYF. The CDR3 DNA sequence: TGCAGTGCTAGCCTTCCGTACCATTACGGGGAGACCCAGTACTTC.

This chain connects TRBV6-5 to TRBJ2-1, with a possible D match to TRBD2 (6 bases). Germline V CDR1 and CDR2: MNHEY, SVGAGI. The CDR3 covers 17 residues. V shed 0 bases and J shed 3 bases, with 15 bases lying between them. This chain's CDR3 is CASSYSILPSDYNEQFF. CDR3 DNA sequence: TGTGCCAGCAGTTACTCGATTTTACCTAGCGACTACAATGAGCAGTTCTTC.

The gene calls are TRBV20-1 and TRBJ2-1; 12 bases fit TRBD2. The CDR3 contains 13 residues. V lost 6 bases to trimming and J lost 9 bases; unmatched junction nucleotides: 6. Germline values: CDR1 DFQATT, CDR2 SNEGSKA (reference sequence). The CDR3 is CSAKPTSGSEQFF. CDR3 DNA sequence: TGCAGTGCCAAACCGACTAGCGGGAGTGAGCAGTTCTTC.

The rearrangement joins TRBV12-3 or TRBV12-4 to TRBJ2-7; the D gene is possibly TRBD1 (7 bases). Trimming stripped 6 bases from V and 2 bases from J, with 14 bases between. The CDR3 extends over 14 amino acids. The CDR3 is CASSNTGEAYEQYF. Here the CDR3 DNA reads TGTGCCAGCAGCAATACAGGGGAGGCCTACGAGCAGTACTTC.

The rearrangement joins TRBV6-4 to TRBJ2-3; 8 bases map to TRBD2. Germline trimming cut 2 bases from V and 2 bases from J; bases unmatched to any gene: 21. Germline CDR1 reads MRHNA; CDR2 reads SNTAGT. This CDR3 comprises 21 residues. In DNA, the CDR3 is TGTGCCAGCAGTGACATTTTGGTAGCGGGGATAACTAATGCAGACACAGATACGCAGTATTTT. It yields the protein CASSDILVAGITNADTDTQYF.

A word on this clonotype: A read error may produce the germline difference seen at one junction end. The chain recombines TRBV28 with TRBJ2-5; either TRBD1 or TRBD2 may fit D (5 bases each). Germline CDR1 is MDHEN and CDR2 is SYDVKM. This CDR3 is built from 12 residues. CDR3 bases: TGCGGGGCGGCGGATCCACAAGAGACCCAGTACTTC. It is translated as CGAADPQETQYF.

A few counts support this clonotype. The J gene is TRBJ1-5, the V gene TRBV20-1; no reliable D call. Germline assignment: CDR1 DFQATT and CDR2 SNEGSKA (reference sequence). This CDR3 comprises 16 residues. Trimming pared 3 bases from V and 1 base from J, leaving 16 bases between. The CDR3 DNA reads TGCAGTGCTAGTCGAGACACGATGGCGAGCAATCAGCCCCAGCATTTT. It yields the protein CSASRDTMASNQPQHF.

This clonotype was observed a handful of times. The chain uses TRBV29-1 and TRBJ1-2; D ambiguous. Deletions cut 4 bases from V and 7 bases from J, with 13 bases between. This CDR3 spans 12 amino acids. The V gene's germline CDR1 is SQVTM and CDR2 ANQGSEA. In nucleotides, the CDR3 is TGCAGCGTTGTTGATGGTCGAATTGGCTACACCTTC. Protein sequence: CSVVDGRIGYTF.

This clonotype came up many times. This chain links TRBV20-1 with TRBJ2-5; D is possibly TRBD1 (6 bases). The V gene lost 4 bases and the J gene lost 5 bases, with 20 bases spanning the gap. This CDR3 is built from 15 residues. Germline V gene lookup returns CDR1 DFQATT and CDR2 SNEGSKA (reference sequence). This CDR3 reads CSAKYYRARAETQYF. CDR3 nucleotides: TGCAGTGCTAAATATTACAGGGCCCGCGCTGAGACCCAGTACTTC.

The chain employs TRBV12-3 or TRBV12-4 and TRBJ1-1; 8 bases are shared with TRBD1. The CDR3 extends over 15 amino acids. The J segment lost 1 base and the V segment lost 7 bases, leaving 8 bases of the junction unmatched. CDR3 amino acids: CASKVSGTGNTEAFF. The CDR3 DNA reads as TGTGCCAGCAAGGTTAGTGGGACAGGGAACACTGAAGCTTTCTTT.

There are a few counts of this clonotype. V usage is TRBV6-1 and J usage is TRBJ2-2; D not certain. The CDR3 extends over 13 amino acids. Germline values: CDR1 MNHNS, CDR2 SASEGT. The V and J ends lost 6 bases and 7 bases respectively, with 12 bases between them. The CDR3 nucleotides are TGTGCCAGCAGCCCCATATGGGACGGGGAGCTGTTTTTT. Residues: CASSPIWDGELFF.

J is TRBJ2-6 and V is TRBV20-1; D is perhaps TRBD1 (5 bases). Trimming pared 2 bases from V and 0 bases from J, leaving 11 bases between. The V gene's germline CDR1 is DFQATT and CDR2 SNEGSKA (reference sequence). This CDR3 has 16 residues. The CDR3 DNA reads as TGCAGTGCTAGAAAGGACACCACCTCTGGGGCCAACGTCCTGACTTTC. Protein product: CSARKDTTSGANVLTF.